These 10 T cell receptor beta chains came from one sample sequenced in a study of blood T cell repertoires in COVID-19. Some clones are missing from TCRdb's copy, which holds only in-frame ones; the method was immunoSEQ multiplex PCR. The data hold some 240,000 clones, with around 84% observed a single time. Input material: PBMCs or T cells enriched from blood (not recorded which). The receptor set was obtained from a man between 25 and 39 years old with acute COVID-19.

The V gene is TRBV4-1, the J gene TRBJ1-1, with D possibly being TRBD1 (5 bases). Trimming took 0 bases from V and 0 from J, leaving 11 bases between them. This CDR3 comprises 16 residues. Per germline, CDR1 MGHRA and CDR2 YSYEKL. Here the CDR3 reads CASSQDLGTLNTEAFF. CDR3 bases: TGCGCCAGCAGCCAAGATCTGGGGACTTTGAACACTGAAGCTTTCTTT.

This chain connects TRBV7-9 to TRBJ2-5; D might be TRBD1 (6 bases). The V gene lost 5 bases and the J gene lost 5 bases, with 15 bases spanning the gap. Germline CDR1 and CDR2: SEHNR and FQNEAQ (reference sequence). This CDR3 is built from 14 residues. The CDR3 reads CASSHRTAEETQYF. The CDR3 nucleotides read TGTGCCAGCAGCCACCGGACAGCGGAGGAGACCCAGTACTTC.

V and J are TRBV7-6 and TRBJ1-2; D unresolved. V shed 1 base and J shed 1 base, with 13 bases lying between them. CDR1 SGHVS and CDR2 FNYEAQ come from the germline V gene. The CDR3 length is 16 residues. CDR3 amino acids: CASSLGRGGGNYGYTF. The CDR3 nucleotides read TGTGCCAGCAGCTTAGGTCGGGGTGGCGGTAACTATGGCTACACCTTC.

The J gene is TRBJ1-3, the V gene TRBV28, with D unclear. The CDR3 length is 13 residues. Germline CDR1 and CDR2: MDHEN and SYDVKM. V was trimmed by 2 bases and J by 0 bases, leaving 2 bases between them. DNA of the CDR3: TGTGCCAGCAGTTTACACTCTGGAAACACCATATATTTT. Protein: CASSLHSGNTIYF.

This rearrangement joins TRBV30 to TRBJ2-5; 9 bases line up with TRBD1. Germline V lookup: CDR1 GTSNPN, CDR2 SVGIG (reference sequence). Trimming cost V 0 bases and J 4 bases; bases outside gene matches: 9. The CDR3 runs to 16 residues. The DNA for the CDR3 is TGTGCCTGGAGTGTACGTCGGGACAGGGTGGGAGAGACCCAGTACTTC. Protein sequence: CAWSVRRDRVGETQYF.

This clone occurred a few times. The chain joins TRBV27 to TRBJ1-1, with 8 bases fitting TRBD1. There are 14 residues in the CDR3. Germline loops: CDR1 MNHEY, CDR2 SMNVEV (reference sequence). The V and J ends lost 1 base and 6 bases, in that order; junction bases with no gene match: 4. CDR3 DNA sequence: TGTGCCAGCAGTTTATTGGACAGGGTGGCTGAAGCTTTCTTT. Amino acids: CASSLLDRVAEAFF.

This clone turned up a few times. The chain couples TRBV27 to TRBJ1-2; 8 bases agree with TRBD1. V was pared by 7 bases and J by 6 bases, with 4 bases of the junction left unmatched. The CDR3 spans 12 residues. Germline V gives CDR1 MNHEY, CDR2 SMNVEV (reference sequence). CDR3: CASMDRVHGYTF. In DNA form, the CDR3 reads TGTGCCAGCATGGACAGGGTCCATGGCTACACCTTC.

This clone has a handful of counts. This rearrangement joins TRBV6-1 to TRBJ2-7; 9 nucleotides line up with TRBD2. V dropped 0 bases and J dropped 4; count of bases not matched to a gene: 4. Per germline, CDR1 MNHNS and CDR2 SASEGT. The CDR3 extends over 15 amino acids. The CDR3 region has the DNA TGTGCCAGCAGTGAAGCTAGCGGGGGCTTTTACGAGCAGTACGTC. Translating gives CASSEASGGFYEQYV.

V usage is TRBV4-1 and J usage is TRBJ1-6; D gene uncertain. Germline assignment: CDR1 MGHRA and CDR2 YSYEKL. V shed 3 bases and J shed 6 bases, with 6 bases lying between them. The CDR3 runs to 13 residues. CDR3 nucleotides: TGCGCCAGCAGCCAGAGCCGTAATTCACCCCTCCACTTT. Protein sequence: CASSQSRNSPLHF.

The chain recombines TRBV27 with TRBJ1-1; the D is unclear. Trimming took off 0 bases at V and 2 bases at J, with 13 bases between the two ends. Germline loops: CDR1 MNHEY, CDR2 SMNVEV (reference sequence). There are 16 residues in the CDR3. The CDR3 DNA is TGTGCCAGCAGTTTATCGAGTTTATTAATAAACACTGAAGCTTTCTTT. Translation: CASSLSSLLINTEAFF.